This is a list of T cell receptor beta chains from one sample in a study of T-cell reconstitution after alpha-beta-depleted transplantation in children. One entry per CDR3 protein results from TCRdb running MiXCR on the PCR reads. The data show about 270,000 distinct CDR3 sequences, about a tenth seen once. The material was PBMCs from the stem cell graft donor, obtained from the stem cell graft. The receptor set was obtained from a human donor who donated a stem cell graft to a child with SCID. Both conserved end residues are trimmed from each CDR3. The order of the fields is J gene, V gene, clone size, CDR3 protein. The size of a clone is reported for some rows only, either as once, few or many, or as a class for expanded clones.

j_call: TRBJ2-2; v_call: TRBV9; clone_size: once; cdr3_aa: ASSVAGTWELF
j_call: TRBJ1-5; v_call: TRBV25-1; clone_size: NA; cdr3_aa: ASSGGQGQNQPQH
j_call: TRBJ2-2; v_call: TRBV27; clone_size: few; cdr3_aa: ASTQTGVAGELF
j_call: TRBJ2-3; v_call: TRBV7-8; clone_size: few; cdr3_aa: ASSLWVGSTDTQY
j_call: TRBJ1-4; v_call: TRBV5-6; clone_size: NA; cdr3_aa: ASSSRQGRFQEKLF
j_call: TRBJ2-3; v_call: TRBV5-1; clone_size: NA; cdr3_aa: ASSLGDTGTDTQY
j_call: TRBJ1-5; v_call: TRBV12-3/TRBV12-4; clone_size: few; cdr3_aa: ATRTDNQPQH
j_call: TRBJ2-1; v_call: TRBV3-1; clone_size: NA; cdr3_aa: ASTLGLAGGNEQF
j_call: TRBJ2-1; v_call: TRBV5-1; clone_size: many; cdr3_aa: ASSSAGTGWFNEQF
j_call: TRBJ2-7; v_call: TRBV11-2; clone_size: NA; cdr3_aa: ASRKLAGDSYEQY
j_call: TRBJ2-1; v_call: TRBV29-1; clone_size: few; cdr3_aa: SVRGEVGNEQF
j_call: TRBJ2-5; v_call: TRBV12-5; clone_size: few; cdr3_aa: ASGLDTESQETQY
j_call: TRBJ2-1; v_call: TRBV11-3; clone_size: NA; cdr3_aa: ASSLHGSSYNEQF
j_call: TRBJ2-7; v_call: TRBV3-1; clone_size: few; cdr3_aa: ASSQDRRGFRDEQY
j_call: TRBJ2-5; v_call: TRBV12-3/TRBV12-4; clone_size: NA; cdr3_aa: ASSQRGTDVETQY
j_call: TRBJ2-5; v_call: TRBV4-1; clone_size: few; cdr3_aa: ASSQDSLQETQY
j_call: TRBJ2-7; v_call: TRBV3-1; clone_size: NA; cdr3_aa: ASSQAPGLIYEQY
j_call: TRBJ2-1; v_call: TRBV4-1; clone_size: NA; cdr3_aa: ASSQEGLRPYNEQF
j_call: TRBJ2-3; v_call: TRBV7-9; clone_size: few; cdr3_aa: ASSSARDLTDTQY
j_call: TRBJ2-3; v_call: TRBV13; clone_size: NA; cdr3_aa: ASSLRPEDTQY
j_call: TRBJ2-1; v_call: TRBV19; clone_size: few; cdr3_aa: ASSWTGGSYNEQF
j_call: TRBJ2-7; v_call: TRBV18; clone_size: NA; cdr3_aa: ASSIGQGPYEQY
j_call: TRBJ2-7; v_call: TRBV7-2; clone_size: NA; cdr3_aa: ASSLDRVNNEQY
j_call: TRBJ2-2; v_call: TRBV2; clone_size: few; cdr3_aa: ASWRQETNTGELF